This T cell receptor (beta chain) was recovered during a study of blood T cells in healthy people across ages. It was with a sample-barcoded 5' primer and a J-beta primer mix that a second PCR of roughly 7 to 12 cycles was run. Per-sample output comprised a minimum of 3 million paired-end reads containing CDR3. MiXCR, applied by TCRdb to the 5' RACE reads, yields one record per CDR3 protein. The repertoire holds about 1,500,000 distinct CDR3 sequences, with about 43% as singletons. Germline V CDR1 and CDR2: MNHNS, SASEGT. This CDR3 has 14 residues. V was clipped by 1 base and J by 4 bases, with 8 bases between them.

The sequence was collected from a woman aged 18-29 years in good health. Sequencing was done on a sample of blood. The chain uses TRBV6-1 and TRBJ2-1; D gene ambiguous. CDR3 sequence (DNA): TGTGCCAGCAGTGAAGACTGGGATTACAATGAGCAGTTCTTC. This gives the protein CASSEDWDYNEQFF.